The 3 T cell receptor beta chains below all came from one sample that was sequenced in a study of T cell responses to AZD1222 COVID-19 vaccine (dated by TCRdb to 2020 to 2023). The library was built by means of the immunoSEQ multiplex PCR assay. TCRdb took this table from immuneACCESS and kept in-frame rearrangements with V and J called. Such tables lack part of the clones; where checked against another copy, unresolved V genes explain under half of the gap, and the rest is unexplained. The sample has 65,000 to 85,000 clones on record, over 75% of them singletons. Roughly a tenth of the sample is taken by the ten largest. The label giving this sample's time point can be read as: baseline before first vaccination. The source was peripheral blood, collected on day 0 of AZD1222 vaccination. The source of these receptors is an adult in good health.

This clone showed up just once. This rearrangement joins TRBV25-1 to TRBJ1-5, with TRBD1 as a possible D gene (6 bases). CDR3 length: 14 residues. CDR1 is MGHDK and CDR2 is SYGVNS in the germline V gene. V shed 3 bases and J shed 6 bases, with 12 bases lying between them. The DNA of the CDR3 is TGTGCCAGCAGTGATGGGCAGGGGACTCAGCCCCAGCATTTT. Amino acids: CASSDGQGTQPQHF.

The V and J genes are TRBV7-6 and TRBJ1-4, with D hard to call. V was clipped by 4 bases and J by 7 bases, with 13 bases between them. The CDR3 is made up of 14 amino acids. Germline lookup yields CDR1 SGHVS and CDR2 FNYEAQ. The CDR3 DNA reads as TGTGCCAGCAGCTCGACGGGGTTGGGTGAAAAACTGTTTTTT. Amino acids: CASSSTGLGEKLFF.

The chain couples TRBV28 to TRBJ1-4, with TRBD1 matching over 8 bases. Germline V gene sequence: CDR1 MDHEN, CDR2 SYDVKM. V shed 10 bases and J 3 bases; nucleotides not matched to a gene: 13. The CDR3 is made up of 16 amino acids. CDR3: CATASTGVGANEKLFF. The CDR3 DNA is TGTGCCACCGCCTCGACAGGGGTTGGGGCTAATGAAAAACTGTTTTTT.